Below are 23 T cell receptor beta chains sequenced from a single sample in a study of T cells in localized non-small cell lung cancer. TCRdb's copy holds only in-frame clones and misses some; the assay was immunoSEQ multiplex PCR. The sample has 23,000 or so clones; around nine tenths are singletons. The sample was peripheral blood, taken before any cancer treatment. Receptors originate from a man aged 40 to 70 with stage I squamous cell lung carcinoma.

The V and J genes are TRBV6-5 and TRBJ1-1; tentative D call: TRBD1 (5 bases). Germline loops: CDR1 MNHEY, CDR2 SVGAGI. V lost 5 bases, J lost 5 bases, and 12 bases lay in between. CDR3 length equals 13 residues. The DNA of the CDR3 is TGTGCCAGCAGTCCCGGGGCGGGGACTGAAGCTTTCTTT. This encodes CASSPGAGTEAFF.

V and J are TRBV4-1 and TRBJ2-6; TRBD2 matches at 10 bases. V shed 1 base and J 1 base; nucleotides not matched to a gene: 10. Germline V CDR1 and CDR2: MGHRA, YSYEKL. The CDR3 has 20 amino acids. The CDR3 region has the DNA TGCGCCAGCAGCCAAGTTCAAATAGCGGGGGGCGTATCTGGGGCCAACGTCCTGACTTTC. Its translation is CASSQVQIAGGVSGANVLTF.

The CDR3 spells CASSLAPALNEQFF. CDR3 sequence (DNA): TGTGCCAGCAGCTTAGCGCCGGCCTTGAATGAGCAGTTCTTC. The chain carries TRBV7-2 and TRBJ2-1; D gene uncertain. V was shortened by 0 bases and J by 7 bases, with 10 bases between the two germline ends. Per germline, CDR1 SGHTA and CDR2 FQGNSA. The CDR3 has 14 amino acids.

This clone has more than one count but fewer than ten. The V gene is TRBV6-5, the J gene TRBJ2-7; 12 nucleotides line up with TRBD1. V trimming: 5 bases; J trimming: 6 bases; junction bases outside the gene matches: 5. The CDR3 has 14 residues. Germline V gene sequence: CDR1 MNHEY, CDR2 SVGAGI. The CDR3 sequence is CASSPGQGAGEQYF. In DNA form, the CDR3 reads TGTGCCAGCAGTCCGGGACAGGGGGCTGGCGAGCAGTACTTC.

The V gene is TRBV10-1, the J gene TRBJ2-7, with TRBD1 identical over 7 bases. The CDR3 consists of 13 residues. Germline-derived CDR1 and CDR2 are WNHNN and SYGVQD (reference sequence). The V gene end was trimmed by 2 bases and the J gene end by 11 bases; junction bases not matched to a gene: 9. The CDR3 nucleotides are TGCGCCAGCAGTGAGGGGCACGACAGGGTGGAGTACTTC. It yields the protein CASSEGHDRVEYF.

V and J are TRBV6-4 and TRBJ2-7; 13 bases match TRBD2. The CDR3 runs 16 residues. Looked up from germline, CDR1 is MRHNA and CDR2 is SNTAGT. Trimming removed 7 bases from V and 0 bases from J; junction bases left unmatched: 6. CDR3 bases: TGTGCCAGCACCGGACTAGCGGGGGCCGTCTCCTACGAGCAGTACTTC. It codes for CASTGLAGAVSYEQYF.

The CDR3 protein is CASSARDRSQFF. The CDR3 DNA reads as TGTGCCAGCAGTGCAAGGGACAGGTCGCAGTTCTTC. The chain couples TRBV27 to TRBJ2-1, with 8 bases that match TRBD1. Trimming at V came to 5 bases and at J to 12 bases, leaving 6 bases not matched to a gene. The germline V gene encodes CDR1 MNHEY and CDR2 SMNVEV (reference sequence). The CDR3 extends over 12 amino acids.

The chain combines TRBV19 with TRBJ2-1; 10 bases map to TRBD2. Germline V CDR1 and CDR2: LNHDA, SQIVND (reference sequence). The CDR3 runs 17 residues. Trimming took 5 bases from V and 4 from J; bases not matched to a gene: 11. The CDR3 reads CASSPASGGPGYNEQFF. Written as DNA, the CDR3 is TGTGCCAGTAGTCCTGCTAGCGGGGGCCCGGGGTACAATGAGCAGTTCTTC.

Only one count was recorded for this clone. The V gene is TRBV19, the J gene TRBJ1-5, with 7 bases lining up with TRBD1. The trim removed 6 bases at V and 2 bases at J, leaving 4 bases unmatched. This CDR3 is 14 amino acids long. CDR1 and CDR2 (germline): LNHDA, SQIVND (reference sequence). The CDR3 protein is CASSETGGNQPQHF. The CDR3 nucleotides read TGTGCCAGTAGCGAAACAGGGGGCAATCAGCCCCAGCATTTT.

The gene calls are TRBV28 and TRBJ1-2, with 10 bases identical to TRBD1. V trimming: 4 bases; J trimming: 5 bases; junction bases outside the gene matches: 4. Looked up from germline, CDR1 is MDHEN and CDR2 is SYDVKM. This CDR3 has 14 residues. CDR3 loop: CASSSGQGRYGYTF. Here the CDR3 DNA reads TGTGCCAGCAGTTCGGGACAGGGGCGGTATGGCTACACCTTC.

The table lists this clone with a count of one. This CDR3 reads CASSFYNDEQFF. CDR3 nucleotide sequence: TGTGCCAGCAGTTTTTATAATGATGAGCAGTTCTTC. V is TRBV27 and J is TRBJ2-1, with D unresolved. The CDR3 has 12 amino acids. From germline, CDR1 is MNHEY and CDR2 SMNVEV (reference sequence). V was trimmed by 3 bases and J by 8 bases, leaving 8 bases between them.

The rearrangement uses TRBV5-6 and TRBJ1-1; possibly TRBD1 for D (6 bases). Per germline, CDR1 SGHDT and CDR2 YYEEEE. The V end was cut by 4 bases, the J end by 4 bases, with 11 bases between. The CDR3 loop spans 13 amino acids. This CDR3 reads CASSLGAGTEAFF. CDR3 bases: TGTGCCAGCAGCCTGGGGGCGGGCACTGAAGCTTTCTTT.

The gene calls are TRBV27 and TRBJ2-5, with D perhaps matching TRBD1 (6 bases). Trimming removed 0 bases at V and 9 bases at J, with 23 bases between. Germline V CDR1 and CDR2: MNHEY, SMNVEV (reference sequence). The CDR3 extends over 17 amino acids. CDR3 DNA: TGTGCCAGCAGTTTATCGGGACGGAGTGGAGCCGCAGGGGCCCAGTACTTC. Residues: CASSLSGRSGAAGAQYF.

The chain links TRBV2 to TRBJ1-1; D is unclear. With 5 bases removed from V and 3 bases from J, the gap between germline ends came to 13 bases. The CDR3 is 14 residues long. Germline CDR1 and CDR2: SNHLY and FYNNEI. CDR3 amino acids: CASSPSWAHTEAFF. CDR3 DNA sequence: TGTGCCAGCAGTCCATCGTGGGCCCACACTGAAGCTTTCTTT.

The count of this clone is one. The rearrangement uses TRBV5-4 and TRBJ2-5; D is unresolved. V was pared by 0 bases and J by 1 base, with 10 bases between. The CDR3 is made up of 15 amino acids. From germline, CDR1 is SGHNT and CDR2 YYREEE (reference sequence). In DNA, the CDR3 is TGTGCCAGCAGCTTGGCCCCAGGAGTCCAAGAGACCCAGTACTTC. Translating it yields CASSLAPGVQETQYF.

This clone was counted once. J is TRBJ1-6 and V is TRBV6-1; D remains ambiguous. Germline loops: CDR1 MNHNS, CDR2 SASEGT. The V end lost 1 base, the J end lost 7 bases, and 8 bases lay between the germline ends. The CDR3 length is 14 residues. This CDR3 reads CASSEVGTNSPLHF. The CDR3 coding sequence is TGTGCCAGCAGTGAAGTAGGAACCAATTCACCCCTCCACTTT.

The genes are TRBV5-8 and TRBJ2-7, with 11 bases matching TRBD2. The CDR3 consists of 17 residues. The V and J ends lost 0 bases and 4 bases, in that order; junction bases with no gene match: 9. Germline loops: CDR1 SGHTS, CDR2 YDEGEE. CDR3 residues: CASSLASGGSLRYEQYF. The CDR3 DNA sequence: TGTGCCAGCAGCTTGGCTAGCGGGGGGTCCCTTAGATACGAGCAGTACTTC.

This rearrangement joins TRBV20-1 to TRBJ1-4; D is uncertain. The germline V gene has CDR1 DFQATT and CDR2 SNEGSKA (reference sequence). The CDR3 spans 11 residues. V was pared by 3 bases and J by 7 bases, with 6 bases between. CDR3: CSARLIEKLFF. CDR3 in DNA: TGCAGTGCTAGGCTAATTGAAAAACTGTTTTTT.

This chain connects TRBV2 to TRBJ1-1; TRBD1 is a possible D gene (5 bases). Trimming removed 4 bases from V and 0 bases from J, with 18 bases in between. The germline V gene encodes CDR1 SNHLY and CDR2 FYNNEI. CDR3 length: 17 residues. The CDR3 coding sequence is TGTGCCAGCAGTGGGTCCAGACTCGGGGGGATGAACACTGAAGCTTTCTTT. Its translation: CASSGSRLGGMNTEAFF.

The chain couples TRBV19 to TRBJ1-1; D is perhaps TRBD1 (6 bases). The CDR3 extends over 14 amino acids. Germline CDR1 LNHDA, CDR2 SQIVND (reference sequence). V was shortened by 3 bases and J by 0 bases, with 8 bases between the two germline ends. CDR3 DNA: TGTGCCAGTAGTATGCAGGGGCTGAACACTGAAGCTTTCTTT. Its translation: CASSMQGLNTEAFF.

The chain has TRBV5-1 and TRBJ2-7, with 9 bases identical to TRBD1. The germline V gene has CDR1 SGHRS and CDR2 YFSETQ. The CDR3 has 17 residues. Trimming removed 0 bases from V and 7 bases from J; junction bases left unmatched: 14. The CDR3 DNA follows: TGCGCCAGCAGCTTGGTGGGGCCCCGGACAGGGGTAAATGAGCAGTACTTC. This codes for CASSLVGPRTGVNEQYF.

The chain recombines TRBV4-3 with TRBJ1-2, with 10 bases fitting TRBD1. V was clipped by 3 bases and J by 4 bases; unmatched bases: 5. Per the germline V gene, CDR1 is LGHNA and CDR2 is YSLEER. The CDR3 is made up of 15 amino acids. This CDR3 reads CASSHWGTGAYGYTF. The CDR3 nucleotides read TGCGCCAGCAGCCACTGGGGGACAGGGGCCTATGGCTACACCTTC.

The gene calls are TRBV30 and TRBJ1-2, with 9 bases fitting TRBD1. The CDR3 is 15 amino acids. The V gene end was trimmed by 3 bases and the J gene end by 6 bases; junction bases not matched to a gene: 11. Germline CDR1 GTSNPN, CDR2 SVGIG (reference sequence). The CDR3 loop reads CAWRGAGTGPHGYTF. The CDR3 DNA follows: TGTGCCTGGAGGGGGGCCGGGACAGGGCCTCATGGCTACACCTTC.